This TCR beta chain was obtained from a study of T cells in Graves' hyperthyroidism and ophthalmopathy. The CDR3 extends over 13 amino acids. The V gene end was trimmed by 6 bases and the J gene end by 4 bases; junction bases not matched to a gene: 5. The germline gives CDR1 MNHNS, CDR2 SASEGT. RNA transcripts yielded amplified TCR beta CDR3 regions. A first-round RT-PCR of the TCR CDR3 used the HTBI primer set. TCRdb re-derived calls from the multiplex PCR reads in MiXCR, one entry per CDR3 protein. The sample lists about 600,000 distinct CDR3 sequences; approximately 14% were seen once. Diagnosis relied on clinical symptoms, serum thyroxine and TRAb, thyroid ultrasound and orbital computed tomography.

This chain connects TRBV6-1 to TRBJ1-2, with 7 bases lining up with TRBD1. Sequenced: blood. The origin of this receptor is a young woman with Graves' ophthalmopathy. The CDR3 is CASRIGQVYGYTF. DNA of the CDR3: TGTGCCAGCAGAATAGGACAGGTCTATGGCTACACCTTC.